The TCR beta chain described here comes from a study of T cells after yellow fever vaccination. The CDR3 totals 15 residues. Germline V gene lookup returns CDR1 KGHDR and CDR2 SFDVKD. V gave up 0 bases and J gave up 1 base, with 7 bases separating them. TCRdb fed the 5' RACE reads into MiXCR, producing one record per CDR3 protein. This table has just under 600,000 distinct CDR3 sequences, approximately 15% appearing once. About this clonotype itself: What it recognizes is unknown.

General study findings and limits: A faster peak, day 5 versus 15, was reached by the weaker secondary response.

The clonotype comes from a man between 25 and 39 years old who received the YFV17D yellow fever vaccine. The V and J genes are TRBV24-1 and TRBJ2-3; possibly TRBD2 for D (5 bases). The starting material was PBMCs, obtained on the day of the yellow fever booster vaccination. CDR3 coding DNA: TGTGCCACCAGTGATTTGGGACTGGGCACAGATACGCAGTATTTT. It specifies CATSDLGLGTDTQYF.